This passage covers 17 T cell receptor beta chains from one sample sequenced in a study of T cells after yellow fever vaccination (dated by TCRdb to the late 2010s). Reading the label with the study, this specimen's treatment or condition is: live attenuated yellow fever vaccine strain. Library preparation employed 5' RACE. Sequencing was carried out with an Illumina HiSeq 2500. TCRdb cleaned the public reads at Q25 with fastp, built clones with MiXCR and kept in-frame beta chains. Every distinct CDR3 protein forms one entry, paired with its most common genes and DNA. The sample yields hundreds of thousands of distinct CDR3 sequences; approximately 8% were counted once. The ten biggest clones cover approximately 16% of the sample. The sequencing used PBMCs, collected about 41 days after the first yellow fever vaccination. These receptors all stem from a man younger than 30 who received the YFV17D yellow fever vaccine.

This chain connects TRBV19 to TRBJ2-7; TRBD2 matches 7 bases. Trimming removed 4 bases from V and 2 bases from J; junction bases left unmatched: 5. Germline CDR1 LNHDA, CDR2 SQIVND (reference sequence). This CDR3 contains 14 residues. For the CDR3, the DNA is TGTGCCAGTAGTAAGTGGACTAGGGCCTACGAGCAGTACTTC. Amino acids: CASSKWTRAYEQYF.

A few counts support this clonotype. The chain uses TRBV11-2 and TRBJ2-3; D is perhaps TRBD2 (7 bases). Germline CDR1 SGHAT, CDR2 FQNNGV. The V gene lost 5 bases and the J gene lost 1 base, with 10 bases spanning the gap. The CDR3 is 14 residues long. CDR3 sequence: CASSRGARTDTQYF. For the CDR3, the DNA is TGTGCCAGCAGCCGGGGGGCACGCACAGATACGCAGTATTTT.

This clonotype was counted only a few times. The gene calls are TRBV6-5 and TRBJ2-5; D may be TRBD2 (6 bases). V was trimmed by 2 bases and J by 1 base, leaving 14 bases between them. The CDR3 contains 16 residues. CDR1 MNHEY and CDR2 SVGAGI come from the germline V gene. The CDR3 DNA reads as TGTGCCAGCAGTTACGGGGGACTCTCTGGCCAAGAGACCCAGTACTTC. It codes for CASSYGGLSGQETQYF.

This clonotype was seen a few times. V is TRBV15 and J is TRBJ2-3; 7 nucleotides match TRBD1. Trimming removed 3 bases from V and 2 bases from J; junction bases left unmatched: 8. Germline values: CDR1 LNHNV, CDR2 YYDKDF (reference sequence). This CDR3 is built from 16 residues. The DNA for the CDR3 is TGTGCCACCAGCAGCCCAGAGACAGGGCACACAGATACGCAGTATTTT. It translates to CATSSPETGHTDTQYF. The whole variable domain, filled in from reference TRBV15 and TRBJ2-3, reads DAMVIQNPRYQVTQFGKPVTLSCSQTLNHNVMYWYQQKSSQAPKLLFHYYDKDFNNEADTPDNFQSRRPNTSFCFLDIRSPGLGDTAMYLCATSSPETGHTDTQYFGPGTRLTVL.

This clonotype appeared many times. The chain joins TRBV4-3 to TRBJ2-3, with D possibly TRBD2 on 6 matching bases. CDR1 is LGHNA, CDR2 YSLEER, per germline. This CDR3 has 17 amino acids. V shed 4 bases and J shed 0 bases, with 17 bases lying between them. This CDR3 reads CASSRRDAAISTDTQYF. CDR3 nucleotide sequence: TGCGCCAGCAGCCGGCGGGACGCGGCTATCAGCACAGATACGCAGTATTTT.

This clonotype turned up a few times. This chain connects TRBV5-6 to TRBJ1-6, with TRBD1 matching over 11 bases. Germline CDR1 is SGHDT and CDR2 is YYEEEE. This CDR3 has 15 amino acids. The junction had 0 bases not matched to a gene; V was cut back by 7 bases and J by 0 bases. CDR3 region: CASGTGGSYNSPLHF. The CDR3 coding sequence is TGTGCCAGCGGGACAGGGGGCTCCTATAATTCACCCCTCCACTTT.

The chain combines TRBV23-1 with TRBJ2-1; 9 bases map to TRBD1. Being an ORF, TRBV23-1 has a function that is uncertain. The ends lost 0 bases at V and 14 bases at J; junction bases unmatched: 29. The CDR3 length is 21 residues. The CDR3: CASSQSAGTGSEGAPVEFKFF. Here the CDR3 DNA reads TGCGCCAGCAGTCAATCAGCCGGGACAGGGTCTGAAGGGGCGCCGGTCGAATTTAAGTTCTTC.

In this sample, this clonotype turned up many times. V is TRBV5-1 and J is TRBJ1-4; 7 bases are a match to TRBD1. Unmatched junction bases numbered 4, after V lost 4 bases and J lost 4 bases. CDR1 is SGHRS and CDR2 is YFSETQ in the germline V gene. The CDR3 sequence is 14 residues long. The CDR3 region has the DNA TGCGCCAGCAGCCCGGACAGGCTTAATGAAAAACTGTTTTTT. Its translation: CASSPDRLNEKLFF.

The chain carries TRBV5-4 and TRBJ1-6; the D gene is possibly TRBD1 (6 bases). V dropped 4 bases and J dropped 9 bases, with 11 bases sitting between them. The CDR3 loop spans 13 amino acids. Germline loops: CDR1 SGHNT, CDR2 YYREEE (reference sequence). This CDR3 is CASSQDSPSPLHF. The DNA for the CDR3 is TGTGCCAGCAGCCAGGACAGCCCTTCACCCCTCCACTTT.

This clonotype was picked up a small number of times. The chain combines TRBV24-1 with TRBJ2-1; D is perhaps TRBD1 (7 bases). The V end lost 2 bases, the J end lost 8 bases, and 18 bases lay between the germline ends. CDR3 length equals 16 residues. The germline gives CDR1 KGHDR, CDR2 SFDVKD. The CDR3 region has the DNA TGTGCCACCAGTGATTCCGGAGGCAGGGGGGTGTATGAGCAGTTCTTC. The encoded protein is CATSDSGGRGVYEQFF.

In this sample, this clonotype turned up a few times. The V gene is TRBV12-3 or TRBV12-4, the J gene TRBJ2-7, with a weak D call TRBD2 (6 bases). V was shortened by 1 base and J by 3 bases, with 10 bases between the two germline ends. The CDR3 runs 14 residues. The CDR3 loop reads CASSLGRGNYEQYV. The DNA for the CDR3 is TGTGCCAGCAGTTTAGGGCGGGGAAACTACGAGCAGTACGTC.

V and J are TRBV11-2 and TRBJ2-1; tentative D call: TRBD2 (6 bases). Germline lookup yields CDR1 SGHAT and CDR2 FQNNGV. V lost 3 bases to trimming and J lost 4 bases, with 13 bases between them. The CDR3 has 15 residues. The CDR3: CASSFSGERYNEQFF. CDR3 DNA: TGTGCCAGCAGCTTTTCGGGGGAGAGGTACAATGAGCAGTTCTTC.

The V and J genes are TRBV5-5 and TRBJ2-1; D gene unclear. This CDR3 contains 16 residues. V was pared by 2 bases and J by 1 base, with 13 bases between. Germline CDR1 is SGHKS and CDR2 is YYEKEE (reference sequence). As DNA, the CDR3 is TGTGCCAGCAGCTTTAAGGTAACGCTTTCCTACAATGAGCAGTTCTTC. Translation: CASSFKVTLSYNEQFF.

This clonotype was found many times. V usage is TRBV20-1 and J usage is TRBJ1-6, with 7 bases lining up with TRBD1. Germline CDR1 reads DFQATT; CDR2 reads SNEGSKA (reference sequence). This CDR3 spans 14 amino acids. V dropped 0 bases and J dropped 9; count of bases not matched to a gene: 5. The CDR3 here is CSARDDREASPLHF. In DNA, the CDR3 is TGCAGTGCTAGAGATGACAGGGAGGCTTCACCCCTCCACTTT.

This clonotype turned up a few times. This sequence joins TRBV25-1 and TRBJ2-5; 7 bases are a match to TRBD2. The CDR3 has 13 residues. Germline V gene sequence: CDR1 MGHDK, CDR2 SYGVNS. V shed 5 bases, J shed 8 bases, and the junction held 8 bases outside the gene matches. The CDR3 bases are TGTGCCAGCAGTAAGAGGGGCGGGAGAACCCAGTACTTC. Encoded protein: CASSKRGGRTQYF.

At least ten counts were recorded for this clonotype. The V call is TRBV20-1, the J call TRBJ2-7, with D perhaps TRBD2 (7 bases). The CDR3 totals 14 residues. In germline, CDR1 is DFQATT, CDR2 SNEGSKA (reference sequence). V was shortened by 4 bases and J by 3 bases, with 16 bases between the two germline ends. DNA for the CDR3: TGCAGTGCTATACCAGGCGGGGGCAGCTACGAGCAGTACGTC. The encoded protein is CSAIPGGGSYEQYV.

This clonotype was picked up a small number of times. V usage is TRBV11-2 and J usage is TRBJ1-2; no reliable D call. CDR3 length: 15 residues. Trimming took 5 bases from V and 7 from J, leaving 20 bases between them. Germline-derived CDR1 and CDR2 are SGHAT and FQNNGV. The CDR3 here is CASSPFSVQGSGYTF. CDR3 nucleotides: TGTGCCAGCAGCCCCTTTTCGGTCCAAGGATCTGGCTACACCTTC.